Shown below are 17 T cell receptor beta chains from a single sample sequenced in a study of T cell responses to AZD1222 COVID-19 vaccine (dated by TCRdb to about 2021). The library came from the immunoSEQ multiplex PCR assay. Not all clones reach the TCRdb copy of this immuneACCESS table, which keeps in-frame sequences only. Checked studies attribute under half of the gap to unresolved V genes and leave the rest unexplained. This sample is represented by 150,000 to 200,000 clones; approximately 90% of them were singletons. Approximately 4% of the sample lies in the top ten. Sample time point, as interpreted from the label and publication: about 28 days (+/-7) after the second vaccine dose. The sample's treatment or condition label, decoded: meningococcal conjugate vaccine given as trial control. The material was peripheral blood, obtained 28 days after the second dose of the MenACWY control vaccine. These receptors came from an adult who received the MenACWY meningococcal vaccine as a control.

The chain carries TRBV18 and TRBJ2-1, with TRBD1 matching over 9 bases. The ends lost 4 bases at V and 6 bases at J; junction bases unmatched: 1. From germline, CDR1 is KGHSH and CDR2 LQKENI. The CDR3 sequence is 13 residues long. CDR3 sequence reads: CASSRQGGNEQFF. The DNA for the CDR3 is TGTGCCAGCTCACGACAGGGGGGCAATGAGCAGTTCTTC. Filled out from reference TRBV18 and TRBJ2-1, the complete variable domain reads NAGVMQNPRHLVRRRGQEARLRCSPMKGHSHVYWYRQLPEEGLKFMVYLQKENIIDESGMPKERFSAEFPKEGPSILRIQQVVRGDSAAYFCASSRQGGNEQFFGPGTRLTVL.

The chain couples TRBV4-3 to TRBJ2-7; 8 nucleotides line up with TRBD2. CDR1 is LGHNA and CDR2 is YSLEER in the germline V gene. There are 18 residues in the CDR3. V lost 2 bases and J lost 0; bases outside the gene matches: 12. The chain's CDR3 is CASSQKRGTSGASYEQYF. As DNA, the CDR3 is TGCGCCAGCAGCCAAAAACGGGGTACTAGCGGAGCCTCCTACGAGCAGTACTTC.

The V gene is TRBV28, the J gene TRBJ1-2, with D maybe TRBD1 (5 bases). This CDR3 spans 15 amino acids. V lost 2 bases to trimming and J lost 8 bases, with 18 bases between them. The germline V gene encodes CDR1 MDHEN and CDR2 SYDVKM. This CDR3 is CASSLTGQAVWGYTF. The CDR3 DNA is TGTGCCAGCAGTTTAACGGGGCAGGCAGTATGGGGCTACACCTTC.

The chain links TRBV28 to TRBJ2-7, with D unclear. Germline CDR1 MDHEN, CDR2 SYDVKM. V lost 3 bases and J 0 bases, leaving 6 bases between the germline ends. The CDR3 has 13 residues. The CDR3 reads CASSLAYSYEQYF. CDR3 DNA sequence: TGTGCCAGCAGTTTGGCCTACTCCTACGAGCAGTACTTC.

The CDR3 protein is CASSATSGSNEQFF. CDR3 DNA: TGTGCCAGCAGCGCGACTAGCGGGAGTAATGAGCAGTTCTTC. The chain couples TRBV9 to TRBJ2-1; TRBD2 aligns across 12 bases. The V gene end was trimmed by 3 bases and the J gene end by 7 bases; junction bases not matched to a gene: 2. This CDR3 is 14 amino acids long. Looked up from germline, CDR1 is SGDLS and CDR2 is YYNGEE.

The rearrangement uses TRBV6-5 and TRBJ1-2, with D possibly being TRBD1 (5 bases). V was cut by 2 bases and J by 0 bases, with 7 bases left in between. This CDR3 region has 14 residues. Per germline, CDR1 MNHEY and CDR2 SVGAGI. The chain's CDR3 is CASSYGGANYGYTF. CDR3 sequence (DNA): TGTGCCAGCAGTTACGGGGGGGCTAACTATGGCTACACCTTC.

This chain joins TRBV27 and TRBJ1-1; D uncertain. Looked up from germline, CDR1 is MNHEY and CDR2 is SMNVEV (reference sequence). Trimming pared 6 bases from V and 3 bases from J, leaving 14 bases between. The length of the CDR3 is 14 residues. The CDR3 loop is CASSLFREDTEAFF. CDR3 in DNA: TGTGCCAGCAGCCTATTCCGGGAAGACACTGAAGCTTTCTTT.

This clone was seen just once. The chain has TRBV27 and TRBJ2-7; D is perhaps TRBD2 (6 bases). V lost 8 bases and J lost 2, with 13 bases in between. CDR1 MNHEY and CDR2 SMNVEV come from the germline V gene (reference sequence). The CDR3 has 13 residues. CDR3 residues: CASSTSFTYEQYF. CDR3 coding DNA: TGTGCCAGCTCAACTAGCTTCACCTACGAGCAGTACTTC.

The chain couples TRBV5-6 to TRBJ1-5, with D hard to call. This CDR3 region has 13 residues. V lost 0 bases and J lost 6, with 7 bases in between. Looked up from germline, CDR1 is SGHDT and CDR2 is YYEEEE. Here the CDR3 DNA reads TGTGCCAGCAGCTTGGGGGGAGGTCAGCCCCAGCATTTT. The encoded protein is CASSLGGGQPQHF.

The chain is built from TRBV5-4 and TRBJ2-1, with D unresolved. The CDR3 consists of 15 residues. V was trimmed by 0 bases and J by 0 bases, leaving 7 bases between them. Germline V gene sequence: CDR1 SGHNT, CDR2 YYREEE (reference sequence). The DNA of the CDR3 is TGTGCCAGCAGCTTGGGAGGAAACTCCTACAATGAGCAGTTCTTC. Translating it yields CASSLGGNSYNEQFF.

A single count supports this clone. This rearrangement joins TRBV28 to TRBJ1-5; D is ambiguous. V was trimmed by 7 bases and J by 3 bases, leaving 7 bases between them. CDR1 is MDHEN, CDR2 SYDVKM, per germline. The CDR3 is 12 amino acids. The CDR3 spells CASKENNQPQHF. The CDR3 nucleotides are TGTGCCAGCAAGGAGAACAATCAGCCCCAGCATTTT.

This sequence joins TRBV28 and TRBJ2-7; 8 bases line up with TRBD1. With V trimmed by 5 bases and J by 0 bases, 9 bases remained unmatched. The germline gives CDR1 MDHEN, CDR2 SYDVKM. This CDR3 is built from 16 residues. DNA for the CDR3: TGTGCCAGCAGTACGGGGACAGGATTGATCTCCTACGAGCAGTACTTC. Protein: CASSTGTGLISYEQYF.

The chain combines TRBV7-9 with TRBJ2-2; 9 nucleotides agree with TRBD2. J was trimmed by 6 bases and V by 1 base; bases with no gene match: 3. The CDR3 is made up of 15 amino acids. The germline CDR1 and CDR2 sequences are SEHNR and FQNEAQ (reference sequence). CDR3 protein: CASSLVSGSSGELFF. Here the CDR3 DNA reads TGTGCCAGCAGCTTAGTTAGCGGGAGTTCCGGGGAGCTGTTTTTT.

J is TRBJ1-5 and V is TRBV28; D not resolved. The CDR3 runs to 14 residues. Trimming pared 2 bases from V and 4 bases from J, leaving 9 bases between. The germline V gene has CDR1 MDHEN and CDR2 SYDVKM. This CDR3 is CASSLRVGNQPQHF. CDR3 DNA sequence: TGTGCCAGCAGTTTACGGGTGGGTAATCAGCCCCAGCATTTT.

V gene TRBV6-1 combines with J gene TRBJ2-2, with D tentatively TRBD1 (6 bases). Trimming pared 4 bases from V and 6 bases from J, leaving 9 bases between. CDR1 and CDR2 (germline): MNHNS, SASEGT. The length of the CDR3 is 13 residues. The CDR3 DNA follows: TGTGCCAGCAGTGTAGCAGGGGCCGGGGAGCTGTTTTTT. This translates into CASSVAGAGELFF.

This clone has just one count. The chain is built from TRBV15 and TRBJ2-5, with TRBD2 as a possible D gene (6 bases). The CDR3 extends over 16 amino acids. Germline V gene lookup returns CDR1 LNHNV and CDR2 YYDKDF (reference sequence). The V and J ends lost 2 bases and 7 bases respectively, with 20 bases between them. The CDR3 coding sequence is TGTGCCACCAGCAGACCGGGGACGGAGGGAATGTTGACCCAGTACTTC. Translation: CATSRPGTEGMLTQYF.

As DNA, the CDR3 is TGTGCCAGCAGCGACCCGACTAGCGGATACTCCTACGAGCAGTACTTC. This sequence encodes CASSDPTSGYSYEQYF. The chain carries TRBV28 and TRBJ2-7; 9 bases are shared with TRBD2. CDR3 length: 16 residues. J lost 0 bases, V lost 6 bases, and 9 bases had no gene match. CDR1 is MDHEN, CDR2 SYDVKM, per germline.